This T cell receptor (beta chain) was recovered during a study of cytomegalovirus exposure and HLA in healthy donors. There are 17 residues in the CDR3. Germline-derived CDR1 and CDR2 are SGHVS and FQNEAQ. Trimming took off 4 bases at V and 0 bases at J, with 13 bases between the two ends. The PCR employed 60 Vbeta primers together with 13 Jbeta primers. Authors' analysis steps: The count from a later analysis was roughly 80 million unique TCR beta chains, about 10 million of them shared. Only in-frame clones appear in the TCRdb table, and some are missing; sequencing was by immunoSEQ multiplex PCR. D and trimming were read from the DNA, whereas the V and J calls and clone size are those reported in that table. The table includes some 110,000 clones, about 70% detected once.

J is TRBJ1-6 and V is TRBV7-8; D uncertain. Sequenced: PBMCs. This receptor was taken from a woman under 40 in good health and CMV-seronegative. CDR3 sequence reads: CASSSPQDISYNSPLHF. The CDR3 DNA reads TGTGCCAGCAGCTCCCCTCAAGACATCTCCTATAATTCACCCCTCCACTTT.